This T cell receptor (beta chain) was obtained from a study of cytomegalovirus exposure and HLA in healthy donors. The PCR used 60 Vbeta and 13 Jbeta primers. Assay: immunoSEQ multiplex PCR; the TCRdb copy retains only in-frame clones and omits some. Among roughly 120,000 clones listed, 80% were seen once. The TCR was taken from a man aged 30 to 39 in good health and CMV-seronegative. Sequenced: PBMCs.

CDR3 in amino acids: CATSRAGRPRYEQYF. The CDR3 nucleotides are TGTGCCACCAGCAGAGCTGGCAGGCCCCGCTACGAGCAGTACTTC. The rearrangement joins TRBV15 to TRBJ2-7; D not certain. Germline values: CDR1 LNHNV, CDR2 YYDKDF (reference sequence). CDR3 length: 15 amino acids. Trimming removed 1 base at V and 3 bases at J, with 13 bases between.